This TCR beta chain comes out of a study of blood T cell repertoires in COVID-19. Original methodology: Estimates of nucleated cell counts were drawn from the amplification of reference gene primers. Produced via immunoSEQ multiplex PCR; TCRdb's table is partial and in-frame only. V and J calls and clone size come straight from that table; D and trimming were deduced from the DNA. Of roughly 200,000 clones listed, 80% to 90% are singletons. Per the germline V gene, CDR1 is LNHDA and CDR2 is SQIVND (reference sequence). The CDR3 is 15 amino acids. V was trimmed by 5 bases and J by 8 bases, leaving 16 bases between them.

The rearrangement joins TRBV19 to TRBJ1-6; D perhaps matches TRBD1 (6 bases). The sequence was obtained from a woman in her forties with acute COVID-19. The sequencing sample was made of PBMCs or T cells enriched from blood (not recorded which). The CDR3, as DNA: TGTGCCAGTAGTCCCGGACAGTGGAACCATTCACCCCTCCACTTT. Translated: CASSPGQWNHSPLHF.